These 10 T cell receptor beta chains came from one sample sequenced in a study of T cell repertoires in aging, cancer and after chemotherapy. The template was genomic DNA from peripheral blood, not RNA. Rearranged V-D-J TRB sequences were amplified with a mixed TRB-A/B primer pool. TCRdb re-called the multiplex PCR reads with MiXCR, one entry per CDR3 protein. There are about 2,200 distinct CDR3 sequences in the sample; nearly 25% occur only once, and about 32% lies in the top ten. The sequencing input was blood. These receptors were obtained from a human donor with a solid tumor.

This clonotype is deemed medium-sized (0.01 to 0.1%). The CDR3 loop is CASSADGAGQYF. The CDR3 DNA reads as TGTGCCAGCAGCGCGGATGGAGCAGGGCAGTACTTC. V usage is TRBV7-9 and J usage is TRBJ2-5, with D perhaps TRBD1 (5 bases). The germline CDR1 and CDR2 sequences are SEHNR and FQNEAQ (reference sequence). V was pared by 5 bases and J by 11 bases, with 15 bases between. This CDR3 has 12 residues.

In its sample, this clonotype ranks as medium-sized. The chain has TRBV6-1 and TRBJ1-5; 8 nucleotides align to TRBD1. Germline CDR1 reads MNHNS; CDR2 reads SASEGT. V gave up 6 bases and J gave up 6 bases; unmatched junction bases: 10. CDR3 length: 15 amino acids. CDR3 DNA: TGTGCCAGCAGATCCCAGGGGGCGCGGGTTCAGCCCCAGCATTTT. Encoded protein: CASRSQGARVQPQHF.

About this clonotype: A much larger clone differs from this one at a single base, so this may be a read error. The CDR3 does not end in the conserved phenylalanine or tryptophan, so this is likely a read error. The CDR3 DNA is TGTGCCAGCTCACCAGGCGACTATGAGCAGTTCTTA. This sequence encodes CASSPGDYEQFL. The J gene is TRBJ2-1, the V gene TRBV18, with D unclear. Trimming stripped 2 bases from V and 8 bases from J, with 7 bases between. The CDR3 covers 12 residues. CDR1 and CDR2 from the germline V gene are KGHSH and LQKENI.

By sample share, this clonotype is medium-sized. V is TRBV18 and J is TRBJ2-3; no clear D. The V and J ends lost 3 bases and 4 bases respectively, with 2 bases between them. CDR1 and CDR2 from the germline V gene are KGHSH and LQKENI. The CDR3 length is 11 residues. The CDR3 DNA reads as TGTGCCAGCTCACCCGCAGATACGCAGTATTTT. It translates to CASSPADTQYF.

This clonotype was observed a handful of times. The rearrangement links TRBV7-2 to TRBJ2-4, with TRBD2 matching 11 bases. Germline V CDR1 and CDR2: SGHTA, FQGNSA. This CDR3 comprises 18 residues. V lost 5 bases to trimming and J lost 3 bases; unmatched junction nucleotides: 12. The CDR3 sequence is CASSPRYSGGADKNIQYF. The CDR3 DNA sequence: TGTGCCAGCAGCCCGAGATATAGCGGGGGGGCCGACAAAAACATTCAGTACTTC.

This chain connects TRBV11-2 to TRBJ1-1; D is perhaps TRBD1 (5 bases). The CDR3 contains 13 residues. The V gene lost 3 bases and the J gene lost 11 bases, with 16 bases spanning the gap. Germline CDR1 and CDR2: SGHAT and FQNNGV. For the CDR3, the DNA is TGTGCCAGCAGCTTGGGGGGACCGGGGGTGGCTTTCTTT. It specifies CASSLGGPGVAFF.

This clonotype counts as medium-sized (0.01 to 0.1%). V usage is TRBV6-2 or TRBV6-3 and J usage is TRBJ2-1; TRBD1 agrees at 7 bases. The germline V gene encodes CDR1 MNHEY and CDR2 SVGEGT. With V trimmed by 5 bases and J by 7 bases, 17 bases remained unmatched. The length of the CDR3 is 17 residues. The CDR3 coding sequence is TGTGCCAGCAGTGGCCAGGGGGTTTCCCTTGGGGGTAATGAGCAGTTCTTC. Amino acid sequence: CASSGQGVSLGGNEQFF.

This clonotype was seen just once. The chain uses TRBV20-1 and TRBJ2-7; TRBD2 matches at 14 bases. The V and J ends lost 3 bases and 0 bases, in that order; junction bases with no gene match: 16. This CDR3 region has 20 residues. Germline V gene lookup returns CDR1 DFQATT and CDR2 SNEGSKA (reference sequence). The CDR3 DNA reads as TGCAGTGCTAGCCCGAAGCCGGGACTAGCGGGGGAAGTTAGCTCCTACGAGCAGTACTTC. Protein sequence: CSASPKPGLAGEVSSYEQYF.

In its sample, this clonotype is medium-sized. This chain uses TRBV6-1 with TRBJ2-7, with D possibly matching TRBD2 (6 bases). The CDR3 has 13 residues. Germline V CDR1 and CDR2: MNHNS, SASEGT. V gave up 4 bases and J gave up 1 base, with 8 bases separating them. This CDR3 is CASSAGESYEQYF. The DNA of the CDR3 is TGTGCCAGCAGTGCGGGGGAATCCTACGAGCAGTACTTC.

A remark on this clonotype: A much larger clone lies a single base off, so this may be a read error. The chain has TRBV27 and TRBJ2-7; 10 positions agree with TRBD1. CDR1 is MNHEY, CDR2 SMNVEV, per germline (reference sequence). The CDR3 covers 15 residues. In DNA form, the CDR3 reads TGTGCCAGCAGTTTCCAGGACAGGGGGGGCTACGATCAGTACTTC. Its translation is CASSFQDRGGYDQYF.